Included here is one TCR beta chain sequence, with context. Its target is not known. The CDR3 covers 14 residues. CDR1 is KGHSH and CDR2 is LQKENI in the germline V gene. With 2 bases removed from V and 4 bases from J, the gap between germline ends came to 9 bases. Profiling relied on immunoSEQ multiplex PCR, and the TCRdb table lists in-frame clones only, not all of them. In the table there are around 25,000 clones, approximately 86% of which are singletons. This sample is part of a study of T cells in localized non-small cell lung cancer. The study, taken as a whole, reports: When the top 100 tumor clones were examined, a median 57 of them also appeared in the adjacent lung, which was paired and uninvolved. A raised T cell density in blood coincided with lengthier overall survival. Peak T cell clonality was found in uninvolved adjacent lung, exceeding tumor.

This receptor was identified in a female donor at least 60 years old with stage I lung adenocarcinoma. The chain combines TRBV18 with TRBJ1-5; possibly TRBD1 for D (5 bases). The sample in question was peripheral blood, obtained before any cancer treatment. CDR3 sequence (DNA): TGTGCCAGCTCACCAGACAGTCGGAATCAGCCCCAGCATTTT. It encodes CASSPDSRNQPQHF.